Reported below is one T cell receptor beta chain. Its antigen is undetermined. V lost 1 base, J lost 0 bases, and 9 bases lay in between. Germline CDR1 and CDR2: SGHDT and YYEEEE. This CDR3 is 15 amino acids long. Sequenced by immunoSEQ multiplex PCR; TCRdb stores in-frame clones only, minus some. Here the sample spans fewer than 200,000 clones, roughly nine tenths being singletons. These data belong to a study of cytomegalovirus exposure and HLA in healthy donors. General study findings and limits: The classifier reportedly diagnosed cytomegalovirus status with high sensitivity and specificity.

What was sequenced was PBMCs. The chain is built from TRBV5-6 and TRBJ2-3; D call uncertain. The clonotype was recovered from a woman aged 25 to 39 in good health and CMV-seronegative. The CDR3 loop is CASSLMAASTDTQYF. In nucleotides, the CDR3 is TGTGCCAGCAGCTTGATGGCAGCCAGCACAGATACGCAGTATTTT.